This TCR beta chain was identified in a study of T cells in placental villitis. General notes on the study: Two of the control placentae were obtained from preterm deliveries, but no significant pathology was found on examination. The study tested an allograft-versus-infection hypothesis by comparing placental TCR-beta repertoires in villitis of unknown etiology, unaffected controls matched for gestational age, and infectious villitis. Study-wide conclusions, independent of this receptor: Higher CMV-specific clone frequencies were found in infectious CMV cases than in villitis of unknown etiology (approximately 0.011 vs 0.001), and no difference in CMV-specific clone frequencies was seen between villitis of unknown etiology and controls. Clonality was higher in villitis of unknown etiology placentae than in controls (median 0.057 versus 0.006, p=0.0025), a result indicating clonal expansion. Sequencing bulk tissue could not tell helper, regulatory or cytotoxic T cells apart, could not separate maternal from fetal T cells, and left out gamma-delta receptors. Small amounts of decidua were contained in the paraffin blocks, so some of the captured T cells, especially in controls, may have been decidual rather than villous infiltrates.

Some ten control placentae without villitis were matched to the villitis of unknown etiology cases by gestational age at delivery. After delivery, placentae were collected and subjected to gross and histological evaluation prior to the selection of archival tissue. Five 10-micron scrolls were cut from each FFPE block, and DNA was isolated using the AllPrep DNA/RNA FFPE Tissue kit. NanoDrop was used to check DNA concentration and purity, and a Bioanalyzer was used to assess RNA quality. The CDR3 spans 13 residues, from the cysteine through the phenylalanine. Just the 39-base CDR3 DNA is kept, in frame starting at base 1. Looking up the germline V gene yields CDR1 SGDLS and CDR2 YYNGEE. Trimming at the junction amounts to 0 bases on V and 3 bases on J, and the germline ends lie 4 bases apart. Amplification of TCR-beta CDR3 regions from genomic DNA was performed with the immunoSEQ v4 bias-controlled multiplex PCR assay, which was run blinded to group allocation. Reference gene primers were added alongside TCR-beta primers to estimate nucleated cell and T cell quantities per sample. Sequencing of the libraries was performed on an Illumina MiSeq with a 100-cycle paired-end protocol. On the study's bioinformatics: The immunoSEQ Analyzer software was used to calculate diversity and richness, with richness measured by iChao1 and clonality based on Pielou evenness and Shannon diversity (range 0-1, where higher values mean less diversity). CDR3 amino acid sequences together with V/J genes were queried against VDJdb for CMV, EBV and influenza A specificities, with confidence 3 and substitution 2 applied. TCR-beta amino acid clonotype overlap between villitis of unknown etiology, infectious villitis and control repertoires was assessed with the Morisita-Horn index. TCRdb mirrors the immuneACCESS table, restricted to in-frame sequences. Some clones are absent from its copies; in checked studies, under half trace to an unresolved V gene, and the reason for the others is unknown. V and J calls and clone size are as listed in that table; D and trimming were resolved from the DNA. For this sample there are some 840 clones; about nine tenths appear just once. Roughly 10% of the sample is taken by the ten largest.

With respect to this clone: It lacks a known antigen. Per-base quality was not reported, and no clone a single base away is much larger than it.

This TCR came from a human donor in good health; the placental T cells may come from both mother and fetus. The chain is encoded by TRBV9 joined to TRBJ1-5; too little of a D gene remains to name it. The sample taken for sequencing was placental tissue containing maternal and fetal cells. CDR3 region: CASSVGDNQPQHF. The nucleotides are TGTGCCAGCAGCGTAGGGGACAATCAGCCCCAGCATTTT.